A selection of T cell receptor beta chains follows, all from one sample in a study of shared clonotypes between healthy human individuals. Clones were sequenced by immunoSEQ multiplex PCR, and TCRdb holds only the in-frame ones, with some missing. The table includes about 710,000 clones, just under 75% detected once. Sequenced: memory CD4+ T cells sorted from blood. The receptors were gathered from a woman aged 30 to 39 in good health. Each CDR3 is given with its conserved first and last residue. The D gene is left open where the match is weak. Size values are once, few and many counts, or a class for expanded clones, and some rows have none.

TRBD2 TRBJ2-1 . TRBV6-4 TGTGCCAGCAGTGATGCCGGGACTAGCGGACACAATGAGCAGTTCTTC CASSDAGTSGHNEQFF
TRBD1 TRBJ2-1 . TRBV6-5 TGTGCCAGCAGTTACGACAGGGGGCGAAACAATGAGCAGTTCTTC CASSYDRGRNNEQFF
. TRBJ2-7 . TRBV7-9 TGTGCCAGCAGCTTGGCCGGCGGGACCCACGAGCAGTACTTC CASSLAGGTHEQYF
. TRBJ2-2 . TRBV5-1 TGCGCCAGCAGCTTGTTTCCCACCACCGGGGAGCTGTTTTTT CASSLFPTTGELFF
. TRBJ1-2 . TRBV5-1 TGCGCCAGCAGCTTGTCGGCCATTGGTAACTATGGCTACACCTTC CASSLSAIGNYGYTF
TRBD1 TRBJ1-1 . TRBV30 TGTGCCGCCACACAGGGGGCTATGAACACTGAAGCTTTCTTT CAATQGAMNTEAFF
. TRBJ2-5 . TRBV15 TGTGCCACAAGCAGACTGGACAGTCGAGAGACCCAGTACTTC CATSRLDSRETQYF
. TRBJ1-1 . TRBV5-5 TGTGCCAGCAGCTTGGCCCTGACAGGCATGAACACTGAAGCTTTCTTT CASSLALTGMNTEAFF
. TRBJ1-3 few TRBV7-2 TGTGCCAGCAGCCTACAAAGGACCATATATTTT CASSLQRTIYF
TRBD2 TRBJ2-1 . TRBV5-1 TGCGCCAGCAGCCTTACTAGCGGATACAATGAGCAGTTCTTC CASSLTSGYNEQFF
. TRBJ2-1 once TRBV5-4 TGTGCCAGCAGCTCGGACAGACCCAATGAGCAGTTCTTC CASSSDRPNEQFF
. TRBJ1-3 once TRBV5-4 TGTGCCAGCAGCGCAGGGGACCCTGGAAACACCATATATTTT CASSAGDPGNTIYF
. TRBJ2-5 . TRBV11-2 TGTGCCAGCAGCTTAGGGGGGGACAGCAGATCCCAGACCCAGTACTTC CASSLGGDSRSQTQYF
. TRBJ1-4 . TRBV2 TGTGCCAGCAGTGATGATGAAAAACTGTTTTTT CASSDDEKLFF
. TRBJ2-7 . TRBV28 TGTGCCAGCAGTTTCACACTCCTTGTAGCGGCAGGGGAGGACTACGAGCAGTACTTC CASSFTLLVAAGEDYEQYF
. TRBJ2-7 . TRBV18 TGTGCCAGCTCAACAGAGGTCGGGGGCACCTACGAGCAGTACTTC CASSTEVGGTYEQYF
. TRBJ2-3 few TRBV28 TGTGCCAGCAGTTTGGGGGGAAGTACGCAGTATTTT CASSLGGSTQYF
TRBD1 TRBJ1-2 . TRBV18 TGTGCCAGCTCACCTACGGACAGGGACTATGGCTACACCTTC CASSPTDRDYGYTF